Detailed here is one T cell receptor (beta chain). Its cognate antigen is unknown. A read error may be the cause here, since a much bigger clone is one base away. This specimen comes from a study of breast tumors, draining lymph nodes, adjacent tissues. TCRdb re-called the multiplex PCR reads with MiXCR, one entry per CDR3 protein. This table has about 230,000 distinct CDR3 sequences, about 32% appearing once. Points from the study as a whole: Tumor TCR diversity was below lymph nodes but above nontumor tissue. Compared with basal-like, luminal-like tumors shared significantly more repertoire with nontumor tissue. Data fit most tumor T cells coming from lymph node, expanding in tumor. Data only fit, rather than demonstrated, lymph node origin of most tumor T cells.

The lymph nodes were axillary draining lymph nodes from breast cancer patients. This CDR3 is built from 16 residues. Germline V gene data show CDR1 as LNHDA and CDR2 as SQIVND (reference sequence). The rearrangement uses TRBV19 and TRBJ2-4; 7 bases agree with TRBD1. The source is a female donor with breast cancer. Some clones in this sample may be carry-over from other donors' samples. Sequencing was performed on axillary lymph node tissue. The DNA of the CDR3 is TGTGCCAGTAGTATTCCCGGGACAGCGCTCCCAAACACTCAGTACTTC. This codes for CASSIPGTALPNTQYF.